The 8 T cell receptor beta chains below all came from one sample that was sequenced in a study of response to subunit inactivated influenza vaccine. In TCRdb, the RT-PCR reads were re-called with MiXCR into one record per CDR3 protein. The table lists approximately 530,000 distinct CDR3 sequences, 10% to 15% of them singletons. The source was PBMCs from blood, collected more than 35 days after vaccination. Receptors were obtained from a man in his fifties who received an inactivated influenza vaccine.

The sample holds a few counts of this clonotype. The gene calls are TRBV15 and TRBJ2-5; TRBD1 matches 7 bases. CDR3 size: 14 residues. The J segment lost 5 bases and the V segment lost 0 bases, leaving 3 bases of the junction unmatched. Germline loops: CDR1 LNHNV, CDR2 YYDKDF (reference sequence). The CDR3, as DNA: TGTGCCACCAGCAGAGATATAGGGGGCGAGACCCAGTACTTC. Its translation: CATSRDIGGETQYF. The full variable domain, rest sourced from reference TRBV15 and TRBJ2-5, is DAMVIQNPRYQVTQFGKPVTLSCSQTLNHNVMYWYQQKSSQAPKLLFHYYDKDFNNEADTPDNFQSRRPNTSFCFLDIRSPGLGDTAMYLCATSRDIGGETQYFGPGTRLLVL.

This chain links TRBV20-1 with TRBJ2-7, with 7 bases matching TRBD1. V shed 3 bases and J 9 bases; nucleotides not matched to a gene: 11. Looked up from germline, CDR1 is DFQATT and CDR2 is SNEGSKA (reference sequence). The CDR3 loop spans 13 amino acids. CDR3 region: CSASSPTGPGQYF. The CDR3 nucleotides are TGCAGTGCTAGTTCCCCGACAGGGCCGGGGCAGTACTTC.

This clonotype was counted at least ten times. The genes are TRBV7-2 and TRBJ2-5; D is unclear. The germline V and J ends were trimmed by 9 bases and 3 bases, with 8 bases remaining between them. CDR3 size: 11 residues. Germline V CDR1 and CDR2: SGHTA, FQGNSA. The DNA of the CDR3 is TGTGCCAGTAGGTCCAAAGAGACCCAGTACTTC. Protein: CASRSKETQYF.

This clonotype appeared a few times. V is TRBV6-5 and J is TRBJ2-5; no definite D call. V lost 0 bases, J lost 3 bases, and 5 bases lay in between. Germline lookup yields CDR1 MNHEY and CDR2 SVGAGI. The CDR3 covers 13 residues. In nucleotides, the CDR3 is TGTGCCAGCAGTTACTCCCTTGAAGAGACCCAGTACTTC. Translated, it gives CASSYSLEETQYF.

This clonotype was detected a few times. This chain connects TRBV20-1 to TRBJ2-2, with TRBD1 matching 9 bases. Per germline, CDR1 DFQATT and CDR2 SNEGSKA (reference sequence). Trimming at V came to 6 bases and at J to 4 bases, leaving 12 bases not matched to a gene. The CDR3 is 16 amino acids. The CDR3 DNA sequence: TGCAGTGCCATTCATCCGGGACAGGGTTTCACCGGGGAGCTGTTTTTT. This translates into CSAIHPGQGFTGELFF.

This clonotype was recorded once. The chain uses TRBV6-5 and TRBJ2-7, with 7 bases that match TRBD1. This CDR3 region has 15 residues. V was clipped by 0 bases and J by 2 bases; unmatched bases: 4. Germline V CDR1 and CDR2: MNHEY, SVGAGI. CDR3 nucleotide sequence: TGTGCCAGCAGTTACTCAGGGACAGTGACCTACGAGCAGTACTTC. This translates into CASSYSGTVTYEQYF.

This clonotype was seen at least ten times. The genes are TRBV5-1 and TRBJ2-7; tentatively, D is TRBD1 (6 bases). Trimming left V 0 bases short and J 2 bases short, with 12 bases between. The CDR3 totals 15 residues. Germline assignment: CDR1 SGHRS and CDR2 YFSETQ. CDR3 sequence: CASSLVQGSAYEQYF. The CDR3 DNA is TGCGCCAGCAGCTTGGTGCAGGGGAGTGCCTACGAGCAGTACTTC.

This clonotype was observed a few times. The genes are TRBV4-3 and TRBJ2-1; no reliable D call. CDR3 length equals 17 residues. V was clipped by 1 base and J by 0 bases, with 13 bases between them. The germline V gene has CDR1 LGHNA and CDR2 YSLEER. The CDR3 coding sequence is TGCGCCAGCAGCCAAGGGGTCCGGGCTAGCTCCTACAATGAGCAGTTCTTC. Amino acid sequence: CASSQGVRASSYNEQFF.